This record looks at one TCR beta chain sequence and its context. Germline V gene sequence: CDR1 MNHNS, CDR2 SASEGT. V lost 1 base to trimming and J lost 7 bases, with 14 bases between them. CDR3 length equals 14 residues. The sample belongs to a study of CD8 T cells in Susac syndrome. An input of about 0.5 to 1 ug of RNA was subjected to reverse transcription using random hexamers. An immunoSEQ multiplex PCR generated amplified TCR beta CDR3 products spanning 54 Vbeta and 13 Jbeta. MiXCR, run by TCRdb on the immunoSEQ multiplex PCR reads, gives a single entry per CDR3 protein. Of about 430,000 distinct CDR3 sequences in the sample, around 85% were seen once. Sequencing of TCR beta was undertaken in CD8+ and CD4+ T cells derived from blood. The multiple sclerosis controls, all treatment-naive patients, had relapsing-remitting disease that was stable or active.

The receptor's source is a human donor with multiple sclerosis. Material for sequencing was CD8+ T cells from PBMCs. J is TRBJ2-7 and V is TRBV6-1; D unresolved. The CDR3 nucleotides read TGTGCCAGCAGTGAAGGACAAATCTTGGCGGAGCAGTACTTC. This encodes CASSEGQILAEQYF.